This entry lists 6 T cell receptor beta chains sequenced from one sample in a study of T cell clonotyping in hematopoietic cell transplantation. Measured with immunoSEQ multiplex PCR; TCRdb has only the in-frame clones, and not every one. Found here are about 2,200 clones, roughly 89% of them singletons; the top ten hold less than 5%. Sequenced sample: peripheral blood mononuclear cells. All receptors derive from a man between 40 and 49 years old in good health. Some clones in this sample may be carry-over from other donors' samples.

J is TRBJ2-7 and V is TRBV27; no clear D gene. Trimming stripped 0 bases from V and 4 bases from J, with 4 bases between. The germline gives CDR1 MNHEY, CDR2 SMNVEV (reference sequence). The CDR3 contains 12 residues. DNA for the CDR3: TGTGCCAGCAGTTTATCGGGATACGAGCAGTACTTC. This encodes CASSLSGYEQYF.

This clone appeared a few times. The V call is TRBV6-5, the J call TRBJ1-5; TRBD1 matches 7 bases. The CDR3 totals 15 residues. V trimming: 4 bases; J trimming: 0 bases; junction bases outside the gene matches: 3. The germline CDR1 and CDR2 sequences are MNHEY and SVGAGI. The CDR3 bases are TGTGCCAGCAGTTCACAGGGGTATAGCAATCAGCCCCAGCATTTT. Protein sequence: CASSSQGYSNQPQHF.

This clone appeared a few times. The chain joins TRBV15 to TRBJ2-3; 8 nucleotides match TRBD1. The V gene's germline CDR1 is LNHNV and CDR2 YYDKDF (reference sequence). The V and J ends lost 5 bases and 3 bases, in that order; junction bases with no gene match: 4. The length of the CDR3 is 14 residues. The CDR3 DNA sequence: TGTGCCACCAGCTTGCGGACAGGGACAGATACGCAGTATTTT. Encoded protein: CATSLRTGTDTQYF.

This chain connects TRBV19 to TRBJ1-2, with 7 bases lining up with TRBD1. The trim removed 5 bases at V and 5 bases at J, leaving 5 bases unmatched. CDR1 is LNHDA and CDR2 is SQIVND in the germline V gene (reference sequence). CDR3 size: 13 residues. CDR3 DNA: TGTGCCAGTAGTGCCGAGACAGGGTATGGCTACACCTTC. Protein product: CASSAETGYGYTF.

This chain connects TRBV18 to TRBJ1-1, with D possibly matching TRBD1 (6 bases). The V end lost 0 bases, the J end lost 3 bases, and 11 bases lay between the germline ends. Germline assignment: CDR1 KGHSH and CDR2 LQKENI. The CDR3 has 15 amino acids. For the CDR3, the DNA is TGTGCCAGCTCACCACCGGCAGGGGTTGACACTGAAGCTTTCTTT. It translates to CASSPPAGVDTEAFF.

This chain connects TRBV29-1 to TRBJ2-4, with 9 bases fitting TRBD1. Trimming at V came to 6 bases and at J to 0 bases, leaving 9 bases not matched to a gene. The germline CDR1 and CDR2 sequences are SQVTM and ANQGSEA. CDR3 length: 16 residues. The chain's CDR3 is CSVPADRGVAKNIQYF. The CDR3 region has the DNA TGCAGCGTCCCCGCCGACAGGGGGGTAGCCAAAAACATTCAGTACTTC.